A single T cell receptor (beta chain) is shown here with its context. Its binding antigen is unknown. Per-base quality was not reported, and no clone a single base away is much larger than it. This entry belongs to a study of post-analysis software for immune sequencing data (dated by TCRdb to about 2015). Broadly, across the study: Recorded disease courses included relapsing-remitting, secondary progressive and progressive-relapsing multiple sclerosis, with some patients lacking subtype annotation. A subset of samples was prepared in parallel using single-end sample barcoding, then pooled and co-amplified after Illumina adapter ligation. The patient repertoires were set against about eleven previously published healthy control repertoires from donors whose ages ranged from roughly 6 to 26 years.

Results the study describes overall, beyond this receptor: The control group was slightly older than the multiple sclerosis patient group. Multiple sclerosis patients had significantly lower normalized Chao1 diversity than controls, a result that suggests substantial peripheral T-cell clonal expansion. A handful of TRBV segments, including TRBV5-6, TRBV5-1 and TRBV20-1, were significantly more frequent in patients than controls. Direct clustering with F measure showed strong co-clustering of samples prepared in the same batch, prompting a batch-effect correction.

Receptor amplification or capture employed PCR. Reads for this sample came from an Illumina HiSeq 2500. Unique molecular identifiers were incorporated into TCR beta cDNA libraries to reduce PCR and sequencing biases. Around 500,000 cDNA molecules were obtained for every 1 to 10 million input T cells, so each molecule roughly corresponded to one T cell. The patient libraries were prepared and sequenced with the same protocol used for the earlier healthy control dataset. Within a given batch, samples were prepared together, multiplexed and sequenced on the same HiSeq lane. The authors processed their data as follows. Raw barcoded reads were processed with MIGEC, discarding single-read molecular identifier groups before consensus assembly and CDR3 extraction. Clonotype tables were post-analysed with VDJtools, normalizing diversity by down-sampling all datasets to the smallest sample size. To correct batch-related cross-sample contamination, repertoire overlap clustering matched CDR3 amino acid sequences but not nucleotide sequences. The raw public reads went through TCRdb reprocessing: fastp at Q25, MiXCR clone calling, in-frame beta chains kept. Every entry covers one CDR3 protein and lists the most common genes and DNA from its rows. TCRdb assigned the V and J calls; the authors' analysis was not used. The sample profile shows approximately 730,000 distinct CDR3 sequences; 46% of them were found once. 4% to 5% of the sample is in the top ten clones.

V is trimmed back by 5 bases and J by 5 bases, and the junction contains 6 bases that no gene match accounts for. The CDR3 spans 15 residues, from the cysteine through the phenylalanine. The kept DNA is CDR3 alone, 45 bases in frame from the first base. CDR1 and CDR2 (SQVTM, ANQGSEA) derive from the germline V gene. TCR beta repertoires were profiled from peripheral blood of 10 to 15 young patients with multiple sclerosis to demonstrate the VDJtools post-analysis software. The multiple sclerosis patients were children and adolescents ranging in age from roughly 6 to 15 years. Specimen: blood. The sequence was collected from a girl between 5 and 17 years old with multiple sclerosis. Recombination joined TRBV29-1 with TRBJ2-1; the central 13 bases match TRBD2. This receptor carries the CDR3 CSVNPGTSGDNEQFF. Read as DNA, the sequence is TGCAGCGTTAATCCCGGGACTAGCGGGGACAATGAGCAGTTCTTC.